This record looks at one TCR beta chain sequence and its context. Its target antigen remains unknown. One base away there is no much larger clone; base qualities are not given. The sample is drawn from a study of blood T cell repertoires in COVID-19 (dated by TCRdb to 2020 to 2022). Study-level background: The collaborator samples originated in the United States, Italy and Spain and spanned the acute and convalescent phases of COVID-19. The material from the prospective study consisted of cDNA or gDNA derived from T cells, B-cell-depleted T cells, or PBMCs. The dataset comprised deeply sampled blood TCRbeta repertoires from subjects exposed to, actively infected with, or recovered from COVID-19. The repertoires were released in a freely available public database intended as a resource for research on the immune response to SARS-CoV-2. The samples were drawn from the first 160 participants of the ongoing ImmuneRACE study and from 950 to 1,500 subjects provided by 6 global collaborators. Nearly every sample came with metadata listing a de-identified subject ID, COVID-19 status, age in years and sex. Where available, HLA class I and class II types were obtained from metadata supplied by the sample provider rather than from assay-based typing.

Overall study outcomes, separate from this receptor: How much clinical and demographic metadata was included differed by source and by participant, and the metadata was provided uncurated.

The collaborating institutions used their own protocols to collect whole blood in K2EDTA tubes. For TCRbeta analysis, collaborators shipped samples in one of three forms: frozen whole blood, isolated PBMCs, or DNA extracted from either of those sample types. TCRbeta CDR3 regions were amplified from genomic DNA using the immunoSEQ Assay, a bias-controlled multiplex PCR. As for how the authors treated the data: The number of nucleated cells in each sample was estimated from the amplification of reference gene primers within the assay. Sequence reads were collapsed and filtered to measure the absolute abundance of every unique TCRbeta CDR3 rearrangement. For each sample, productive Simpson clonality was calculated by taking the square root of Simpson's diversity index across productive rearrangements. The clones in this table, taken by TCRdb from immuneACCESS, are in-frame only. Not every clone is retained; where verified, under half of the shortfall comes from an unresolved V gene, and the cause of the rest is unknown. The V and J calls and clone size come from that table; D and trimming were worked out from the DNA. For this sample there are 100,000 to 150,000 clones; about 88% appear just once. Roughly 1.1% of the sample is held by the ten biggest clonotypes.

From V the trimming removes 7 bases and from J it removes 6 bases, while the gene matches leave 6 bases of the junction unaccounted for. From the cysteine through the phenylalanine, the CDR3 covers 15 amino acids. Only the CDR3 region is kept as DNA, spanning 45 bases read in frame from base 1. In the germline V gene, CDR1 corresponds to MNHEY and CDR2 to SVGAGI. The chain is encoded by TRBV6-5 joined to TRBJ2-1; a stretch of 13 junction bases matches TRBD2. Sequencing was carried out using peripheral blood. The TCR originated in a woman at least 80 years old with acute or convalescent COVID-19. The nucleotide sequence is given as TGTGCCAGCATACTAGCGGGAGGGGGCTTCAATGAGCAGTTCTTC. Its protein product is CASILAGGGFNEQFF.